These T cell receptor beta chains were read from a single sample in a study of CD8 T cells in Susac syndrome. One entry per CDR3 protein results from TCRdb running MiXCR on the immunoSEQ multiplex PCR reads. The data contain some 180,000 distinct CDR3 sequences, roughly 94% of them singletons. The sequenced sample was CD4+ T cells from PBMCs. These receptors originate from a human donor with Susac syndrome. Each CDR3 is given with its conserved first and last residue. A D gene is named only where the DNA matches it firmly. Clone size is shown for a subset of rows, as once, few, many or a class of expanded clone.

V gene	D gene	clone size	J gene	CDR3 protein	CDR3 DNA
TRBV7-9	NA	NA	TRBJ2-1	CASSLASYNEQFF	TGTGCCAGCAGCTTAGCCAGTTACAATGAGCAGTTCTTC
TRBV19	NA	NA	TRBJ1-1	CASVTGQGAFF	TGTGCCAGCGTAACAGGTCAGGGGGCTTTCTTT
TRBV20-1	NA	NA	TRBJ2-3	CSARRLVSSDTQYF	TGCAGTGCTAGACGACTAGTTTCATCAGATACGCAGTATTTT
TRBV12-3/TRBV12-4	NA	NA	TRBJ2-7	CASSSRTLNYEQYF	TGTGCCAGCAGTTCCCGGACACTTAACTACGAGCAGTACTTC
TRBV12-3/TRBV12-4	TRBD1	NA	TRBJ2-7	CASSRRDRGHEQYF	TGTGCCAGCAGTCGCCGGGACAGGGGCCACGAGCAGTACTTC
TRBV7-2	NA	NA	TRBJ1-4	CASSLEQTEKLFF	TGTGCCAGCAGCTTAGAACAGACCGAAAAACTGTTTTTT
TRBV12-3/TRBV12-4	NA	NA	TRBJ1-2	CASSLDRGGRNYGYTF	TGTGCCAGCAGTTTAGATCGGGGAGGGCGCAACTATGGCTACACCTTC
TRBV6-2/TRBV6-3	NA	once	TRBJ2-6	CASSALGAGANVLTF	TGTGCCAGCAGTGCTCTGGGAGCTGGGGCCAACGTCCTGACTTTC
TRBV20-1	TRBD1	NA	TRBJ2-1	CSAKGQGRNEQFF	TGCAGTGCTAAGGGACAGGGAAGGAATGAGCAGTTCTTC
TRBV7-9	NA	few	TRBJ1-1	CASSDPGDTEAFF	TGTGCCAGCAGCGACCCCGGGGACACTGAAGCTTTCTTT
TRBV20-1	TRBD1	NA	TRBJ2-3	CSARGRAGTGAADTQYF	TGCAGTGCTAGAGGCAGAGCGGGGACAGGGGCGGCAGATACGCAGTATTTT
TRBV29-1	NA	NA	TRBJ2-3	CSVEAGDTQYF	TGCAGCGTTGAAGCGGGGGATACGCAGTATTTT
TRBV29-1	TRBD2	NA	TRBJ2-1	CSARVAGTYNEQFF	TGCAGCGCTAGGGTAGCGGGGACGTACAATGAGCAGTTCTTC
TRBV19	TRBD1	NA	TRBJ1-1	CASSGTANTEAFF	TGTGCCAGTAGTGGGACAGCGAACACTGAAGCTTTCTTT
TRBV25-1	NA	NA	TRBJ1-1	CASSESGRDTEAFF	TGTGCCAGCAGTGAATCGGGCAGGGACACTGAAGCTTTCTTT
TRBV7-7	NA	NA	TRBJ2-5	CASSLGPRETQYF	TGTGCTAGCAGCTTAGGGCCCCGAGAGACCCAGTACTTC
TRBV29-1	TRBD1	NA	TRBJ2-3	CSVDRTGTDTQYF	TGCAGCGTTGACCGGACAGGGACAGATACGCAGTATTTT
TRBV2	NA	NA	TRBJ2-1	CASTTGLNNEQFF	TGTGCCAGCACAACAGGGCTCAACAATGAGCAGTTCTTC
TRBV29-1	TRBD1	NA	TRBJ1-2	CSVDGTVTNYGYTF	TGCAGCGTGGACGGGACAGTTACTAACTATGGCTACACCTTC
TRBV6-4	TRBD1	NA	TRBJ1-2	CASSSYRDRIYTF	TGTGCCAGCAGTTCTTACCGGGACAGGATCTACACCTTC
TRBV12-3/TRBV12-4	NA	NA	TRBJ1-2	CATRAGSLYGYTF	TGTGCCACCCGAGCGGGTTCTCTGTATGGCTACACCTTC
TRBV5-6	TRBD2	NA	TRBJ2-5	CASSPGTSEETQYF	TGTGCCAGCAGCCCCGGGACTAGCGAAGAGACCCAGTACTTC
TRBV30	NA	NA	TRBJ1-5	CAASNSSNQPQHF	TGTGCGGCAAGCAACTCTAGCAATCAGCCCCAGCATTTT
TRBV19	TRBD2	once	TRBJ2-1	CASSRSGGDYNEQFF	TGTGCCAGTAGTAGGTCCGGGGGGGATTACAATGAGCAGTTCTTC
TRBV7-7	TRBD2	NA	TRBJ2-1	CASSSGLAGVPFF	TGTGCTAGCAGTTCGGGACTAGCGGGGGTCCCTTTCTTC
TRBV7-2	NA	NA	TRBJ1-5	CASSLGQASNQPQHF	TGTGCCAGCAGCTTAGGGCAGGCTAGCAATCAGCCCCAGCATTTT
TRBV4-2	TRBD2	NA	TRBJ2-5	CASSQGFGLADQETQYF	TGTGCCAGCAGCCAAGGGTTCGGACTAGCGGATCAAGAGACCCAGTACTTC
TRBV3-1	NA	NA	TRBJ2-5	CASSQVTGHGKTQYF	TGTGCCAGCAGCCAAGTCACCGGACACGGCAAGACCCAGTACTTC
TRBV5-1	TRBD2	NA	TRBJ2-3	CASRPNGRGGTDTQYF	TGCGCCAGCAGGCCGAACGGGAGGGGCGGCACAGATACGCAGTATTTT
TRBV5-1	TRBD1	NA	TRBJ2-7	CASQDRDSIEQYF	TGCGCCAGTCAGGACAGGGACTCGATCGAGCAGTACTTC
TRBV10-3	NA	NA	TRBJ1-2	CAISSSGLGGYTF	TGTGCCATCTCCTCCAGCGGCCTGGGAGGCTACACCTTC
TRBV7-2	TRBD1	NA	TRBJ2-5	CASSLLTGGRETQYF	TGTGCCAGCAGCTTGTTGACAGGGGGTCGGGAGACCCAGTACTTC
TRBV4-2	NA	NA	TRBJ2-7	CASSQEPLREQYF	TGTGCCAGCAGCCAAGAGCCCCTGCGCGAGCAGTACTTC